Shown below are 26 T cell receptor beta chains from a single sample sequenced in a study of human T cells and chemical hapten exposure. TCRdb analysed the RACE reads with MiXCR anew, one entry per CDR3 protein. The sample lists around 70,000 distinct CDR3 sequences, roughly 6.1% occurring once. Regarding time point: healthy volunteer bleed at 6 weeks. Extraction of total RNA was performed on unfractionated whole blood. The sequencing input was whole blood. The receptors stem from a female donor in good health. Some clones in this sample may be carry-over from other donors' samples.

Ten or more counts support this clonotype. The chain couples TRBV7-3 to TRBJ2-4; possible D gene TRBD2, 5 bases. From germline, CDR1 is SGHTA and CDR2 FQGTGA. The CDR3 covers 13 residues. V lost 5 bases, J lost 6 bases, and 11 bases lay in between. CDR3 in amino acids: CASSRGVGNIQYF. CDR3 nucleotide sequence: TGTGCCAGCAGCCGGGGAGTGGGAAACATTCAGTACTTC. Together with reference TRBV7-3 and TRBJ2-4, the CDR3 gives the full variable domain: GAGVSQTPSNKVTEKGKYVELRCDPISGHTALYWYRQSLGQGPEFLIYFQGTGAADDSGLPNDRFFAVRPEGSVSTLKIQRTERGDSAVYLCASSRGVGNIQYFGAGTRLSVL.

The chain links TRBV29-1 to TRBJ1-5; D perhaps matches TRBD1 (6 bases). Trimming cost V 4 bases and J 3 bases, with 10 bases left between them. Germline lookup yields CDR1 SQVTM and CDR2 ANQGSEA. This CDR3 comprises 13 residues. The chain's CDR3 is CSVGRGLNQPQHF. The CDR3 nucleotides read TGCAGCGTTGGCAGGGGACTCAATCAGCCCCAGCATTTT.

This clonotype was seen at least ten times. V is TRBV14 and J is TRBJ1-1; no clear D gene. The CDR3 is 12 residues long. The V end was cut by 7 bases, the J end by 5 bases, with 11 bases between. Germline V lookup: CDR1 SGHDN, CDR2 FVKESK. The CDR3 loop is CASKREGTEAFF. CDR3 DNA sequence: TGTGCCAGCAAAAGGGAAGGAACTGAAGCTTTCTTT.

Details on this clonotype: A much larger clone differs from this one at a single base, so this may be a read error. The DNA is left out, because the CDR3 cannot be placed on it with certainty; the CDR3 is given as TCRdb lists it. The V and J genes are TRBV28 and TRBJ2-1; the table names TRBD1, a call not compared with the DNA. Germline V gene sequence: CDR1 MDHEN, CDR2 SYDVKM. The CDR3 extends over 15 residues, inclusive of both ends. The CDR3 sequence is CASSFGTGAYNERFF.

The rearrangement joins TRBV7-2 to TRBJ1-1; 7 bases line up with TRBD1. J lost 0 bases, V lost 1 base, and 8 bases had no gene match. The CDR3 extends over 17 amino acids. Germline lookup yields CDR1 SGHTA and CDR2 FQGNSA. DNA for the CDR3: TGTGCCAGCAGCTTAGTTCCGACAGGGCAGTTGAACACTGAAGCTTTCTTT. Its translation is CASSLVPTGQLNTEAFF. The full variable domain, its missing parts supplied by reference TRBV7-2 and TRBJ1-1, is GAGVSQSPSNKVTEKGKDVELRCDPISGHTALYWYRQSLGQGLEFLIYFQGNSAPDKSGLPSDRFSAERTGGSVSTLTIQRTQQEDSAVYLCASSLVPTGQLNTEAFFGQGTRLTVV.

This clonotype was seen a handful of times. The rearrangement joins TRBV20-1 to TRBJ2-3; D call uncertain. Between the trimmed V and J ends, which lost 5 bases and 0 bases, there was a span of 6 bases. The germline V gene encodes CDR1 DFQATT and CDR2 SNEGSKA (reference sequence). This CDR3 contains 12 residues. CDR3 bases: TGCAGTGCTCGGCGTAGCACAGATACGCAGTATTTT. Its translation: CSARRSTDTQYF.

This clonotype was recorded at least ten times. The chain links TRBV7-2 to TRBJ2-1, with 7 bases aligning to TRBD2. The CDR3 sequence is 14 residues long. V lost 2 bases and J lost 5; bases outside the gene matches: 3. Germline V CDR1 and CDR2: SGHTA, FQGNSA. The CDR3 coding sequence is TGTGCCAGCAGCTTAACTAGCGTCCACAATGAGCAGTTCTTC. This gives the protein CASSLTSVHNEQFF.

A word on this clonotype: This may be a read error: a much more frequent sequence differs by one nucleotide. This sequence joins TRBV5-6 and TRBJ1-1; TRBD1 might be the D (6 bases). The V gene lost 3 bases and the J gene lost 1 base, with 7 bases spanning the gap. The CDR3 covers 13 residues. Germline values: CDR1 SGHDT, CDR2 YYEEEE. CDR3: CASSWTENTEAFF. CDR3 sequence (DNA): TGTGCCAGCAGCTGGACAGAGAACACTGAAGCTTTCTTT.

The genes are TRBV10-3 and TRBJ1-2, with D tentatively TRBD1 (5 bases). From germline, CDR1 is ENHRY and CDR2 SYGVKD. Trimming left V 5 bases short and J 1 base short, with 8 bases between. This CDR3 contains 13 residues. Written as DNA, the CDR3 is TGTGCCATCAGTCAGGACATTAACTATGGCTACACCTTC. Protein: CAISQDINYGYTF.

This clonotype was seen ten or more times. The rearrangement joins TRBV28 to TRBJ2-7; D not certain. The CDR3 contains 14 residues. Trimming pared 3 bases from V and 2 bases from J, leaving 11 bases between. Germline V gives CDR1 MDHEN, CDR2 SYDVKM. The chain's CDR3 is CASSFETLTYEQYF. For the CDR3, the DNA is TGTGCCAGCAGTTTTGAGACGTTAACCTACGAGCAGTACTTC.

In this sample, this clonotype turned up many times. The chain employs TRBV20-1 and TRBJ2-3; no firm D call. Trimming removed 1 base from V and 0 bases from J, with 8 bases in between. Germline loops: CDR1 DFQATT, CDR2 SNEGSKA (reference sequence). The CDR3 has 14 amino acids. DNA of the CDR3: TGCAGTGCTAGAGCCGAGACTAGCACAGATACGCAGTATTTT. This gives the protein CSARAETSTDTQYF.

This clonotype has at least ten counts. The rearrangement uses TRBV4-1 and TRBJ2-7, with TRBD1 matching over 7 bases. The CDR3 is 18 amino acids. J gave up 3 bases and V 1 base, and 15 bases lay outside the gene matches. CDR1 and CDR2 from the germline V gene are MGHRA and YSYEKL. For the CDR3, the DNA is TGCGCCAGCAGCCAAGTGGGTGAGCGAACAGGGGTTAGCTACGAGCAGTACTTC. Protein sequence: CASSQVGERTGVSYEQYF.

V is TRBV28 and J is TRBJ2-3; 8 bases fit TRBD1. CDR1 is MDHEN and CDR2 is SYDVKM in the germline V gene. The CDR3 extends over 14 amino acids. V lost 6 bases to trimming and J lost 4 bases; unmatched junction nucleotides: 6. Here the CDR3 DNA reads TGTGCCAGCAGGGCTACAGGGGGGCCAGATACGCAGTATTTT. It codes for CASRATGGPDTQYF.

This clonotype was seen repeatedly, ten times or more. The chain couples TRBV20-1 to TRBJ1-2; no firm D call. Germline V gene lookup returns CDR1 DFQATT and CDR2 SNEGSKA (reference sequence). The CDR3 runs 11 residues. Trimming removed 5 bases from V and 5 bases from J, with 9 bases in between. The DNA of the CDR3 is TGCAGTGCTCCCCGCGGGTATGGCTACACCTTC. Amino acids: CSAPRGYGYTF.

At least ten counts were recorded for this clonotype. The chain uses TRBV6-5 and TRBJ2-1, with D tentatively TRBD2 (5 bases). This CDR3 has 15 residues. V was clipped by 2 bases and J by 9 bases, with 17 bases between them. In germline, CDR1 is MNHEY, CDR2 SVGAGI. Written as DNA, the CDR3 is TGTGCCAGCAGTTACGGCGGCCTAGCTTTGGGTGAGCAGTTCTTC. Translation: CASSYGGLALGEQFF.

J is TRBJ1-1 and V is TRBV6-2 or TRBV6-3; D might be TRBD1 (5 bases). CDR3 length: 14 residues. CDR1 and CDR2 (germline): MNHEY, SVGEGT. V shed 2 bases and J shed 4 bases, with 11 bases lying between them. DNA of the CDR3: TGTGCCAGCAGTTACGATGGGAGGGGCACTGAAGCTTTCTTT. Amino acids: CASSYDGRGTEAFF.

The chain recombines TRBV14 with TRBJ2-2; D not certain. CDR3 length: 13 amino acids. In germline, CDR1 is SGHDN, CDR2 FVKESK. Trimming cost V 6 bases and J 6 bases, with 11 bases left between them. DNA of the CDR3: TGTGCCAGCAGTCGGATATTCGCCGGGGAGCTGTTTTTT. It translates to CASSRIFAGELFF.

This clonotype was seen only a few times. The rearrangement uses TRBV6-6 and TRBJ1-3; possibly TRBD1 for D (6 bases). This CDR3 is 15 amino acids long. Per the germline V gene, CDR1 is MNHNY and CDR2 is SVGAGI (reference sequence). Deletions cut 4 bases from V and 4 bases from J, with 14 bases between. CDR3 in DNA: TGTGCCAGCAGTTCGCAGGGGTTGGGAGGAAACACCATATATTTT. As protein: CASSSQGLGGNTIYF.

At least ten counts were recorded for this clonotype. The chain has TRBV4-3 and TRBJ1-6; D not certain. V was cut by 0 bases and J by 9 bases, with 6 bases left in between. This CDR3 comprises 13 residues. Germline assignment: CDR1 LGHNA and CDR2 YSLEER. CDR3: CASSQDKGSPLHF. Here the CDR3 DNA reads TGCGCCAGCAGCCAAGATAAGGGTTCACCCCTCCACTTT.

This clonotype was detected many times. The V call is TRBV7-2, the J call TRBJ1-4; no definite D call. V was shortened by 5 bases and J by 8 bases, with 15 bases between the two germline ends. From germline, CDR1 is SGHTA and CDR2 FQGNSA. CDR3 length equals 14 residues. The CDR3 loop is CASSRSTEGEKLFF. The CDR3 DNA follows: TGTGCCAGCAGCAGGAGTACGGAGGGAGAAAAACTGTTTTTT.

This clonotype was observed many times. This chain connects TRBV7-2 to TRBJ2-5; 8 bases are shared with TRBD2. Germline V gives CDR1 SGHTA, CDR2 FQGNSA. The trim removed 2 bases at V and 4 bases at J, leaving 3 bases unmatched. The CDR3 loop spans 14 amino acids. The CDR3 nucleotides are TGTGCCAGCAGCTTACTGGCGGGAGGAGAGACCCAGTACTTC. It translates to CASSLLAGGETQYF.

In its sample, this clonotype was seen a few times. The rearrangement joins TRBV12-3 or TRBV12-4 to TRBJ1-6; possibly TRBD1 for D (6 bases). Trimming removed 0 bases from V and 7 bases from J, with 10 bases in between. The CDR3 covers 15 residues. The CDR3 DNA follows: TGTGCCAGCAGTTTAGCGGGGGCGCGGAATTCACCCCTCCACTTT. Its protein is CASSLAGARNSPLHF.

The genes are TRBV7-7 and TRBJ2-1; D perhaps matches TRBD2 (5 bases). The CDR3 spans 14 residues. Trimming removed 1 base at V and 8 bases at J, with 12 bases between. The germline V gene encodes CDR1 SSHAT and CDR2 FNYEAQ (reference sequence). The CDR3 DNA reads TGTGCCAGCAGCTTAGGGGGAACGCGGGATGAGCAGTTCTTC. Translating it yields CASSLGGTRDEQFF. The full variable domain, with the rest looked up from reference TRBV7-7 and TRBJ2-1, is GAGVSQSPRYKVTKRGQDVTLRCDPISSHATLYWYQQALGQGPEFLTYFNYEAQPDKSGLPSDRFSAERPEGSISTLTIQRTEQRDSAMYRCASSLGGTRDEQFFGPGTRLTVL.

This clonotype occurred many times. The V and J genes are TRBV4-1 and TRBJ1-4; D is possibly TRBD1 (5 bases). The CDR3 is made up of 19 amino acids. Germline-derived CDR1 and CDR2 are MGHRA and YSYEKL. V lost 0 bases and J lost 7, with 24 bases in between. DNA of the CDR3: TGCGCCAGCAGCCAAGAAGGTATTTTAGGAGGACACGGCCCTGAAAAACTGTTTTTT. Translation gives CASSQEGILGGHGPEKLFF.

The rearrangement joins TRBV27 to TRBJ1-6; D possibly corresponds to TRBD1 (5 bases). V was shortened by 1 base and J by 8 bases, with 15 bases between the two germline ends. This CDR3 contains 16 residues. Germline assignment: CDR1 MNHEY and CDR2 SMNVEV (reference sequence). In DNA form, the CDR3 reads TGTGCCAGCAGTTTATGGGGCACGATGATGGATTCACCCCTCCACTTT. The encoded protein is CASSLWGTMMDSPLHF.

This clonotype was counted between two and nine times. Written as DNA, the CDR3 is TGTGCCAGCAGTACCGACAGGGGAAATGAGCAGTTCTTC. This sequence encodes CASSTDRGNEQFF. V gene TRBV6-1 combines with J gene TRBJ2-1; 8 nucleotides agree with TRBD1. Germline V lookup: CDR1 MNHNS, CDR2 SASEGT. CDR3 length: 13 amino acids. The V segment lost 5 bases and the J segment 7 bases; nucleotides outside the gene matches: 4.